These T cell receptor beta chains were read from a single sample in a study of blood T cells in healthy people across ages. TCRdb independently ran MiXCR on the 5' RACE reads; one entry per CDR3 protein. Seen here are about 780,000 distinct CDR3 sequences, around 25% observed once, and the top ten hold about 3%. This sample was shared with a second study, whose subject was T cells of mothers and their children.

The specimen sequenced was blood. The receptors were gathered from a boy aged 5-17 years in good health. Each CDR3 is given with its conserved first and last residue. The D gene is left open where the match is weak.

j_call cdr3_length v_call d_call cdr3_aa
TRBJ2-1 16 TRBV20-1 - CSAKVGGKSSYNEQFF
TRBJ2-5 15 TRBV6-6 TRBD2 CASSPRTSGVETQYF
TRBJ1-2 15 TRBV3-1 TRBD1 CASSYDRAFIYGYTF
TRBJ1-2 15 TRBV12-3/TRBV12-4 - CATTDRLFPFYGYTF
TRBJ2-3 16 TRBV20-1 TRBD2 CSARDGLAGGRGTQYF
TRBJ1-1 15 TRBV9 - CASSVGTGMATEAFF
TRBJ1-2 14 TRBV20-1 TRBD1 CSARGRQGNYGYTF
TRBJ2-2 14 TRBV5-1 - CASSQPRGNGELFF
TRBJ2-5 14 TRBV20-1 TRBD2 CSAARGGSGETQYF
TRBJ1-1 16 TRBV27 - CASSLRGGLVNTEAFF
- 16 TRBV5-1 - CASSPTSGFGYNEQFF
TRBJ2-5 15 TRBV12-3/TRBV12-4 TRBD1 CASSLWDRPVETQYF
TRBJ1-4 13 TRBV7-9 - CASKGTANEKLFF